This T cell receptor (beta chain) was captured in a study of T cell repertoires in cytomegalovirus infection. Study-level background: In public TCR beta signatures, there were indications of both CMV infection and matching HLA type. Whole-study findings and limits: HLA-C-restricted CMV clonotypes gave the most frequent clonotype in two of eight donors. Pooled public TCR beta family frequency picked out CMV carriers with the relevant HLA.

Details on this clonotype: The antigen is unknown.

TCRdb re-called the reads with MiXCR, one entry per CDR3 protein. The sample includes approximately 340,000 distinct CDR3 sequences, 25% to 35% seen only once; the top ten take around 18%. In germline, CDR1 is SGHTA, CDR2 FQGNSA. V lost 5 bases, J lost 5 bases, and 5 bases stayed unmatched. This CDR3 is 13 amino acids long. The sequences come from cultured PBMCs, collected from culture after CMV antigen stimulation. This TCR was recovered from a human donor in good health (CMV status not recorded). Some clones in this sample may be carry-over from other donors' samples. The chain carries TRBV7-2 and TRBJ2-5, with 7 bases that match TRBD2. CDR3 amino acids: CASSSREGETQYF. CDR3 coding DNA: TGTGCCAGCAGCAGTAGGGAGGGGGAGACCCAGTACTTC.